By share, the clone carrying this T cell receptor (beta chain) ranks as medium-sized (0.01 to 0.1%). Its antigen is undetermined. One entry per CDR3 protein, called by TCRdb with MiXCR from the reads. The sample lists about 2,500 distinct CDR3 sequences; 16% were seen once. This entry comes from a study of liver allograft versus peripheral blood T cells. Overall study context: Comparative analysis was performed on T cell receptor repertoires from transplanted livers and from recipients' peripheral blood.

The CDR3 loop spans 16 amino acids. V lost 2 bases and J lost 5; bases outside the gene matches: 7. CDR1 is MNHNY, CDR2 SVGAGI, per germline (reference sequence). Study-wide points: In liver allografts, T cell receptor repertoires reportedly differed from the repertoires found in peripheral blood.

The chain links TRBV6-6 to TRBJ2-7; 12 nucleotides match TRBD1. The sequence came from a human patient who had a liver transplant. Some of the T cells might come from the graft donor. CDR3 residues: CASSYLLGQGAHEQYF. CDR3 nucleotide sequence: TGTGCCAGCAGTTACCTCCTGGGACAGGGGGCCCACGAGCAGTACTTC.